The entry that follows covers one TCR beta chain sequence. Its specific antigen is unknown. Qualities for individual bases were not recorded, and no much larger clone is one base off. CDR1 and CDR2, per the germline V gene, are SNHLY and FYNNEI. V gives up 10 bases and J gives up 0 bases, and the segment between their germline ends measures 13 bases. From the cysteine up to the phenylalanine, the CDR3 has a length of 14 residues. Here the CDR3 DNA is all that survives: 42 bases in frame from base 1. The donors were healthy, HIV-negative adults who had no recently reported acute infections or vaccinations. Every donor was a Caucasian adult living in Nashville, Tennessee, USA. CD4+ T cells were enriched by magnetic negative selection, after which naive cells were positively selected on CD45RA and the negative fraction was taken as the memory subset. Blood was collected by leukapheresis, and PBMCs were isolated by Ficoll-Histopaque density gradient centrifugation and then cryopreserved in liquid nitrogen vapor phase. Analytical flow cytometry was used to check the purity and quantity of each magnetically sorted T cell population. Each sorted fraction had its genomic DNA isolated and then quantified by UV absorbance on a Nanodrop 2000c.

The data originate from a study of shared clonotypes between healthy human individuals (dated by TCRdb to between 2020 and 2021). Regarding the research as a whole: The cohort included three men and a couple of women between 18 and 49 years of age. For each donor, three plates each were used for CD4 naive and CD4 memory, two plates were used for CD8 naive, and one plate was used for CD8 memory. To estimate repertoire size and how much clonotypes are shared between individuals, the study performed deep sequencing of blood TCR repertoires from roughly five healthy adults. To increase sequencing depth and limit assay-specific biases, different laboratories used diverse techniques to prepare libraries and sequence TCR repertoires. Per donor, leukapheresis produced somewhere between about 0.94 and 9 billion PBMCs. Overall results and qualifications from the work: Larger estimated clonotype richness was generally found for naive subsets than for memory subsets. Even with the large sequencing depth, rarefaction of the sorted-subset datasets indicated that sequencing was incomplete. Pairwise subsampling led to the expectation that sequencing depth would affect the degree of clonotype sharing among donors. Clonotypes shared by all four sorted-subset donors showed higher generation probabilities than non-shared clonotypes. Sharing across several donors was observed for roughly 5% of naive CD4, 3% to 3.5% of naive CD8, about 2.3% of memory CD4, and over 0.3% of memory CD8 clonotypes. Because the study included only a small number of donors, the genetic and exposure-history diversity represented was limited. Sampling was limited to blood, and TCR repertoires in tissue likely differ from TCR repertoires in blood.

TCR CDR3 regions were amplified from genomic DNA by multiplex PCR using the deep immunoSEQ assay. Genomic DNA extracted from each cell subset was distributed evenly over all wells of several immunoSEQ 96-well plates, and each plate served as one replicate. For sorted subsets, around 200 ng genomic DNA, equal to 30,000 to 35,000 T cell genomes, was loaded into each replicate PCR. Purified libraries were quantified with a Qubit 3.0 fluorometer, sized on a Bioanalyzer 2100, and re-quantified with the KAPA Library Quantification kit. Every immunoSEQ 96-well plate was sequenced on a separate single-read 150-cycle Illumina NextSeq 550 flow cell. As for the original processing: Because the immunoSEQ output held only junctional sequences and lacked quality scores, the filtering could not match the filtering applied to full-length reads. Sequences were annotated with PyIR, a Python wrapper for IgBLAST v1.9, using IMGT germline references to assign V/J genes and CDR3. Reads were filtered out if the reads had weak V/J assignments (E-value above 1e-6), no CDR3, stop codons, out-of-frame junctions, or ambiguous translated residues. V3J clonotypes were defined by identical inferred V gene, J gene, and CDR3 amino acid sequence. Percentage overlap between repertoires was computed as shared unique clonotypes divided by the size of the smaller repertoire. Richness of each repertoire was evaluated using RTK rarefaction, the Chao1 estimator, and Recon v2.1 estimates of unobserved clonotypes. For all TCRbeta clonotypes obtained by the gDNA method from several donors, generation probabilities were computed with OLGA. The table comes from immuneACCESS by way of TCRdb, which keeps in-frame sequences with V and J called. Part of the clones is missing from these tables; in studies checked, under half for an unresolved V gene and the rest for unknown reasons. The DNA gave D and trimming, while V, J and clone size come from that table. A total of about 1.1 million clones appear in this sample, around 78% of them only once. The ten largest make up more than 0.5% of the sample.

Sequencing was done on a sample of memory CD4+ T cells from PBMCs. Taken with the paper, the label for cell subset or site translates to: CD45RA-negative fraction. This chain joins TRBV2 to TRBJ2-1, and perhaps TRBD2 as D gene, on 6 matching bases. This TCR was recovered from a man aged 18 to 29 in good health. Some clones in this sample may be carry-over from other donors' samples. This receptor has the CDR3 CATNRDSSYNEQFF. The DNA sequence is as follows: TGTGCCACTAACCGGGACTCCTCCTACAATGAGCAGTTCTTC.